This TCR beta chain came from a study of regulatory T cells in long-lasting Graves disease. Study background: Over 5 years on antithyroid drugs plus positive TSH receptor antibodies marked Graves' disease as persistent.

Time point indicated: persistent/refractory GD, antithyroid drugs over 5 years with positive TRAb. PBMC RNA served as the TCR library source. The table lists this clonotype with a few counts. As yet, its antigen is unknown. Building the TCR beta libraries relied on iRepertoire HTBI primers, and CDR3 regions underwent Arm-PCR. TCRdb analysed the multiplex PCR reads with MiXCR anew, one entry per CDR3 protein. The table lists about 660,000 distinct CDR3 sequences, about 32% of them singletons. Points from the study as a whole: Repertoires from persistent disease leaned toward TRBV28, TRBJ1-2 and TRBJ2-5.

V trimming: 2 bases; J trimming: 4 bases; junction bases outside the gene matches: 4. Germline V gene lookup returns CDR1 SGHAT and CDR2 FQNNGV. The CDR3 length is 16 residues. This receptor was taken from a female donor with Graves disease. The sample in question was peripheral blood mononuclear cells (PBMCs), obtained when the disease was refractory, from a patient treated with antithyroid drugs. The chain carries TRBV11-2 and TRBJ2-2; TRBD2 aligns across 10 bases. The CDR3 region has the DNA TGTGCCAGCAGCTTAAGAAGCGGGAGGGCCACCGGGGAGCTGTTTTTT. Its protein is CASSLRSGRATGELFF.